The rows below give T cell receptor beta chains drawn from one sample of a study of cytomegalovirus exposure and HLA in healthy donors. Sequenced by immunoSEQ multiplex PCR; TCRdb stores in-frame clones only, minus some. The sample has tens of thousands of clones; around 78% are singletons. Sequenced: PBMCs. Receptors were obtained from a man between 18 and 29 years old in good health and CMV-seropositive. CDR3s include the opening cysteine and the closing phenylalanine or tryptophan. A D gene is named only where the DNA matches it firmly. Not all rows give a size; the values are once, few, many and, for expanded clones, a class.

V gene	D gene	CDR3 length	clone size	J gene	CDR3 protein	CDR3 DNA
TRBV6-1	TRBD1	13	few	TRBJ1-5	CASKAIQGQPQHF	TGTGCCAGCAAAGCCATACAGGGGCAGCCCCAGCATTTT
TRBV5-1	-	14	-	TRBJ1-1	CASGEGEWGTEAFF	TGCGCCAGCGGCGAGGGAGAGTGGGGCACTGAAGCTTTCTTT
TRBV6-1	-	13	once	TRBJ1-3	CASRQVHGNTIYF	TGTGCCAGCAGACAGGTCCATGGAAACACCATATATTTT
TRBV30	-	13	-	TRBJ1-1	CAWSVPQYTEAFF	TGTGCCTGGAGTGTACCACAGTACACTGAAGCTTTCTTT
TRBV6-5	-	14	few	TRBJ2-3	CASSIGVGTDTQYF	TGTGCCAGCTCTATCGGGGTCGGCACAGATACGCAGTATTTT
TRBV25-1	-	15	-	TRBJ2-5	CASTTTGQGKETQYF	TGTGCCAGCACAACAACAGGGCAGGGGAAGGAGACCCAGTACTTC
TRBV29-1	TRBD2	15	once	TRBJ2-7	CSVEDWGGRVHEQYF	TGCAGCGTTGAAGATTGGGGCGGGAGAGTACACGAGCAGTACTTC
TRBV15	-	13	few	TRBJ1-1	CATSRAGKSEAFF	TGTGCCACCAGCAGAGCAGGGAAGTCTGAAGCTTTCTTT
TRBV29-1	-	12	few	TRBJ2-7	CSVRLSSYEQYF	TGCAGCGTACGACTCAGCTCCTACGAGCAGTACTTC
TRBV6-5	-	14	-	TRBJ2-2	CASRLYRNTGELFF	TGTGCCAGCAGACTGTACAGGAACACCGGGGAGCTGTTTTTT
TRBV28	-	11	-	TRBJ1-2	CASSLGLGYTF	TGTGCCAGCAGTTTAGGACTAGGCTACACCTTC
TRBV6-5	TRBD1	15	-	TRBJ1-2	CASSYLTGEANGYTF	TGTGCCAGCAGTTACTTAACAGGGGAAGCGAATGGCTACACCTTC
TRBV6-4	TRBD2	15	-	TRBJ2-7	CASSPLAGGPDEQYF	TGTGCCAGCAGTCCTCTAGCGGGAGGGCCAGACGAGCAGTACTTC
TRBV14	-	15	once	TRBJ1-2	CASSQDTGRTEGYTF	TGTGCCAGCAGCCAAGATACAGGACGGACGGAGGGCTACACCTTC
TRBV6-5	TRBD1	14	-	TRBJ1-4	CASSKQGAGEKLFF	TGTGCCAGCAGCAAACAGGGGGCGGGTGAAAAACTGTTTTTT
TRBV29-1	-	13	-	TRBJ1-2	CSAIPGEDYGYTF	TGCAGTGCCATTCCGGGGGAGGACTATGGCTACACCTTC
TRBV6-5	TRBD1	16	once	TRBJ2-7	CASSYSGTEPSYEQYF	TGTGCCAGCAGTTACTCTGGGACAGAACCTTCCTACGAGCAGTACTTC
TRBV18	TRBD2	15	-	TRBJ2-1	CASLSGTSGYNEQFF	TGTGCCAGCTTATCCGGGACTAGCGGCTACAATGAGCAGTTCTTC
TRBV10-3	-	15	-	TRBJ1-5	CATQGNLGGNQPQHF	TGTGCCACCCAGGGGAACCTTGGGGGCAATCAGCCCCAGCATTTT
TRBV10-3	TRBD1	14	-	TRBJ1-2	CAISGTGDNYGYTF	TGTGCCATCAGTGGGACAGGGGATAACTATGGCTACACCTTC
TRBV5-1	TRBD2	17	-	TRBJ2-3	CASSLRTSGRAGDTQYF	TGCGCCAGCAGCCTACGGACTAGCGGGAGGGCCGGCGATACGCAGTATTTT
TRBV6-6	-	15	-	TRBJ1-1	CASSYSGSLNTEAFF	TGTGCCAGCAGTTACTCGGGCAGCCTGAACACTGAAGCTTTCTTT
TRBV11-1	-	14	-	TRBJ2-7	CASSLEAGGYEQYF	TGTGCCAGCAGCTTAGAAGCGGGCGGCTACGAGCAGTACTTC